This T cell receptor (beta chain) was captured in a study of blood T cell repertoires in COVID-19. Looking at the study overall: T cells, B-cell-depleted T cells, or PBMCs provided the cDNA or gDNA that served as material.

The CDR3 length is 14 residues. Germline loops: CDR1 SGHTA, CDR2 FQGTGA. With V trimmed by 5 bases and J by 2 bases, 6 bases remained unmatched. Original processing notes: Reference gene primer amplification gave nucleated cell count estimates. TCRdb's table, derived via immunoSEQ multiplex PCR, lists solely in-frame clones and lacks some. The D gene and trimming were derived from the DNA, and the V and J assignments and clone size from that table. Of some 120,000 clones listed, 70% to 80% were seen once; the top ten hold 25%. The TCR comes from a human donor in a cohort sampled during active COVID-19. What was sequenced was peripheral blood. The chain uses TRBV7-3 and TRBJ2-7; 7 bases are shared with TRBD1. In DNA form, the CDR3 reads TGTGCCAGCAGCCGCACCGGGACAGCCTACGAGCAGTACTTC. Amino acid sequence: CASSRTGTAYEQYF.